The rows below give T cell receptor beta chains drawn from one sample of a study of T cells after yellow fever vaccination. TCRdb re-analysed the 5' RACE reads in MiXCR, keeping a single row per CDR3 protein. The data show about 330,000 distinct CDR3 sequences, around 6.8% seen once. The specimen was PBMCs, collected more than 35 days after the first yellow fever vaccination. Receptors were obtained from a man aged 18 to 30 who received the YFV17D yellow fever vaccine. Both conserved end residues are part of each CDR3. The D gene is left open where the match is weak. The size field is filled for only some rows; it gives once, few, many or a size class.

clone_size j_call d_call v_call cdr3_nt cdr3_aa
few TRBJ1-1 . TRBV4-3 TGCGCCAGCAGCCTATTAACGGACAGTAACACTGAAGCTTTCTTT CASSLLTDSNTEAFF
many TRBJ2-7 . TRBV5-1 TGCGCCAGCAGCTTGGACGTCTCCTACGAGCAGTACTTC CASSLDVSYEQYF
few TRBJ1-3 . TRBV4-1 TGCGCCAGCAGCCAAGATCGGGGGGCTGGAACCTCTGGAAACACCATATATTTT CASSQDRGAGTSGNTIYF
many TRBJ1-4 . TRBV5-4 TGTGCCAGCAGCTCCCGGAGTAGGGGAAATGAAAAACTGTTTTTT CASSSRSRGNEKLFF
. TRBJ2-1 . TRBV12-5 TGTGCTAGTGGTTTGGGAGCATGGGACAATGAGCAGTTCTTC CASGLGAWDNEQFF
many TRBJ1-4 . TRBV27 TGTGCCAGCAGTTTAGTTTCTGCAACTAATGAAAAACTGTTTTTT CASSLVSATNEKLFF
. TRBJ2-5 . TRBV20-1 TGCAGTGCCGATGTCTCCCTCGGAAGGCAAGAGACCCAGTACTTC CSADVSLGRQETQYF
. TRBJ1-3 . TRBV6-1 TGTGCCAGCAGCCCCGGGACACCCTCTGGAAACACCATATATTTT CASSPGTPSGNTIYF
few TRBJ2-2 . TRBV5-6 TGTGCCAGCAGCCTACTCTCCGGGTCTTCTTACACCGGGGAGCTGTTTTTT CASSLLSGSSYTGELFF
few TRBJ2-1 . TRBV19 TGTGCCAGTAGGCGTGCGGGCGGGGCTTACAATGAGCAGTTCTTC CASRRAGGAYNEQFF
. TRBJ1-6 . TRBV7-2 TGTGCCAGCAGCTTAGCAGGGTTTGTACCCCTCCACTTT CASSLAGFVPLHF
. TRBJ2-5 . TRBV14 TGTGCCAGCAGCCAAGATGAAGAACAAGAGACCCAGTACTTC CASSQDEEQETQYF
few TRBJ2-1 TRBD2 TRBV12-3/TRBV12-4 TGTGCCAGCAGTCACGGGGGACTAGCGATTTGGGAGCAGTTCTTC CASSHGGLAIWEQFF
. TRBJ1-6 . TRBV5-1 TGCGCCAGCAGCGAAGACTCGCCGTATAATTCACCCCTCCACTTT CASSEDSPYNSPLHF
once TRBJ1-6 . TRBV11-2 TGTGCCAGCAGCTTAGGGGAGTTGACTGAAAATTCACCCCTCCACTTT CASSLGELTENSPLHF
many TRBJ2-7 TRBD2 TRBV5-1 TGCGCCAGCAGCGGGACTAGCGGGGGCTACGAGCAGTACTTC CASSGTSGGYEQYF
few TRBJ2-2 . TRBV12-3/TRBV12-4 TGTGCCAGCACCCTAGCGTACACCGGGGAGCTGTTTTTT CASTLAYTGELFF
few TRBJ2-5 . TRBV4-2 TGTGCCAGCAGCCAAGATCTGGCAGGGTGGAATGGAGAGACCCAGTACTTC CASSQDLAGWNGETQYF
few TRBJ2-7 TRBD1 TRBV10-3 TGTGCCATCAGTGTACAGGGGGTCCACGAGCAGTACTTC CAISVQGVHEQYF
. TRBJ2-3 TRBD2 TRBV7-9 TGTGCCAGCAGCTGGCGACTAGCGGGTCGTACAGATACGCAGTATTTT CASSWRLAGRTDTQYF
. TRBJ1-4 . TRBV11-2 TGTGCCAGCAGCTTAGGATGGGGGATGCATGAAAAACTGTTTTTT CASSLGWGMHEKLFF
few TRBJ2-7 TRBD1 TRBV6-2/TRBV6-3 TGTGCCAGCAGCCTCACCCGGGACAGGATCACCTACGAGCAGTACTTC CASSLTRDRITYEQYF
many TRBJ1-3 . TRBV6-1 TGTGCCAGCAGCTCGTATAGCTCTGGAAACACCATATATTTT CASSSYSSGNTIYF
many TRBJ2-1 . TRBV7-8 TGTGCCAGCAGGGGTTCGGAGGCTGACAATGAGCAGTTCTTC CASRGSEADNEQFF
. TRBJ1-1 TRBD1 TRBV7-9 TGTGCCAGCAGCGCCGGGACAGAAAACACTGAAGCTTTCTTT CASSAGTENTEAFF
few TRBJ2-6 . TRBV20-1 TGCAGTGCCCCTGTGCCGGGGGAAGGGGCCAACGTCCTGACTTTC CSAPVPGEGANVLTF
. TRBJ2-2 TRBD2 TRBV28 TGTGCCAGCAGTTTCCCTAGCGGAGCCGGGGAGCTGTTTTTT CASSFPSGAGELFF
many TRBJ2-3 TRBD1 TRBV5-1 TGCGCCAGCAGCAACCGAATAAGGACAGGCCCCACAGATACGCAGTATTTT CASSNRIRTGPTDTQYF
few TRBJ2-5 . TRBV5-1 TGCGCCAGCAGCTTGAGGCAGGCTAAAGAGACCCAGTACTTC CASSLRQAKETQYF
few TRBJ1-3 . TRBV2 TGTGCCAGCAGTGATCGAGGGGGCTCTGGAAACACCATATATTTT CASSDRGGSGNTIYF
many TRBJ2-7 . TRBV5-6 TGTGCCAGCAGCGGCGTTAGGCTGAGGAGCGAGCAGTACTTC CASSGVRLRSEQYF
many TRBJ2-1 TRBD1 TRBV6-1 TGTGCCATCTCAAGGGGGACAGGGGGCGGGAATGAGCAGTTCTTC CAISRGTGGGNEQFF
many TRBJ2-2 TRBD1 TRBV29-1 TGCAGCGTTGAGAATGGACAGGGGGCCGGGGAGCTGTTTTTT CSVENGQGAGELFF
. TRBJ2-7 . TRBV14 TGTGCCAGCAGAGAGGACGGATACTACGAGCAGTACTTC CASREDGYYEQYF
. TRBJ2-3 TRBD2 TRBV5-6 TGTGCCAGCAGCTTCTATGCCCGCTCCAGCGGGGCCCGCCGGACAGATACGCAGTATTTT CASSFYARSSGARRTDTQYF
few TRBJ1-1 . TRBV5-1 TGCGCCAGCAGCTTGGAAGTGGAGGGGACTGAAGCTTTCTTT CASSLEVEGTEAFF
many TRBJ2-5 . TRBV11-2 TGTGCCAGCAGCTTAGTGTGGCAGGGAGAGACCCAGTACTTC CASSLVWQGETQYF
. TRBJ1-1 . TRBV5-4 TGTGCCAGCAGCTTCGGTTCTAGGCCTGAAGCTTTCTTT CASSFGSRPEAFF
. TRBJ2-7 TRBD2 TRBV9 TGTGCCAGCAGCGTTGGAGCGGGGGGCCTCTACGAGCAGTACTTC CASSVGAGGLYEQYF
few TRBJ1-2 . TRBV12-3/TRBV12-4 TGTGCCAGCAGTCCCGGACGGGAGCAGCGTGGCTACACCTTC CASSPGREQRGYTF
many TRBJ2-1 . TRBV7-9 TGTGCCAGCAGCCTAGGGTGGGGGGCCCCCCCCTACAATGAGCAGTTCTTC CASSLGWGAPPYNEQFF
many TRBJ2-4 . TRBV12-3/TRBV12-4 TGTGCCAGCAGTTTCTTACCTTCGGGCGTAAACATTCAGTACTTC CASSFLPSGVNIQYF
. TRBJ2-2 . TRBV7-9 TGTGCCAGCAGCTCTTTACGACAGGCCGAAGCCGGGGAGCTGTTTTTT CASSSLRQAEAGELFF
. TRBJ1-2 TRBD1 TRBV18 TGTGCCAGCTCCTCCGACAGGGGCGGCTATGGCTACACCTTC CASSSDRGGYGYTF
few TRBJ2-1 . TRBV5-1 TGCGCCAGCAGCTTCGTATTCGCTGAGCAGTTCTTC CASSFVFAEQFF
few TRBJ1-6 . TRBV7-3 TGTGCCAGCAGTTCTATCGCACGGGGATCACCCCTCCACTTT CASSSIARGSPLHF
many TRBJ2-7 . TRBV20-1 TGCAGTGCCATGGACGGCCGGATCTACGAGCAGTACTTC CSAMDGRIYEQYF
few TRBJ2-1 . TRBV5-4 TGTGCCAGCAGCTTGGATCTTTTGGGAATCTCCTACAATGAGCAGTTCTTC CASSLDLLGISYNEQFF
. TRBJ1-1 TRBD1 TRBV7-6 TGTGCCAGCAGCTTGGTCCAGGGGGCAAACATGAACACTGAAGCTTTCTTT CASSLVQGANMNTEAFF
few TRBJ1-4 TRBD1 TRBV7-9 TGTGCCAGCAGGCTAACAGGGGTTGAAAAACTGTTTTTT CASRLTGVEKLFF
. TRBJ1-2 . TRBV12-3/TRBV12-4 TGTGCCAGCAGATGGGGAGCTAACTATGGCTACACCTTC CASRWGANYGYTF
. TRBJ1-4 . TRBV27 TGTGCCAGCAGGGGGATAGGGGGTGAAAAACTGTTTTTT CASRGIGGEKLFF